This entry describes one T cell receptor (beta chain). Its specificity is not known. The validation cohort, a group of over a hundred subjects, included the donors and was separate from the roughly 700-subject first cohort. The data were obtained in a study of cytomegalovirus exposure and HLA in healthy donors. Whole-study findings and limits: Specificity for CMV antigens was confirmed in vitro for a few of the CMV-associated chains. Both high specificity and high sensitivity reportedly marked the classifier's diagnosis of cytomegalovirus status.

Trimming left V 2 bases short and J 9 bases short, with 5 bases between. The CDR3 sequence is 11 residues long. Germline CDR1 is PRHDT and CDR2 is FYEKMQ (reference sequence). Some clones are missing from TCRdb's copy, which holds only in-frame ones; the method was immunoSEQ multiplex PCR. The sample records over 85,000 clones, about 95% being singletons. Sequenced material: PBMCs. The V call is TRBV13, the J call TRBJ2-1; D is uncertain. The receptor comes from a woman aged 18 to 35 in good health and CMV-seronegative. In DNA form, the CDR3 reads TGTGCCAGCAGCTTATCAGGTGAGCAGTTCTTC. Translating gives CASSLSGEQFF.